One sample yielded the 13 T cell receptor beta chains listed below, sequenced in a study of blood T cell repertoires in COVID-19. The protocol was immunoSEQ multiplex PCR, while the TCRdb copy is restricted to in-frame clones and leaves out a portion. The sample yields nearly 65,000 clones, roughly 80% seen once. The sample consisted of peripheral blood. Receptors originate from a human donor in a cohort sampled during active COVID-19.

This chain links TRBV4-3 with TRBJ1-3, with TRBD1 matching 8 bases. After removal of 1 base from V and 3 bases from J, the junction contained 5 bases not matched to a gene. CDR3 length: 16 residues. CDR1 and CDR2 from the germline V gene are LGHNA and YSLEER. The DNA for the CDR3 is TGCGCCAGCAGCCAAGCTACAGGGGGGATTGGAAACACCATATATTTT. This encodes CASSQATGGIGNTIYF.

V gene TRBV9 combines with J gene TRBJ2-2, with TRBD1 matching 8 bases. Germline CDR1 is SGDLS and CDR2 is YYNGEE. The CDR3 runs to 18 residues. Trimming took 3 bases from V and 3 from J; bases not matched to a gene: 13. The CDR3 loop reads CASSAGDRGRGDTGELFF. CDR3 nucleotides: TGTGCCAGCAGCGCGGGAGACAGGGGCAGGGGGGACACCGGGGAGCTGTTTTTT.

The chain combines TRBV7-2 with TRBJ2-7; 7 nucleotides line up with TRBD2. Unmatched junction bases numbered 2, after V lost 1 base and J lost 2 bases. The CDR3 spans 14 residues. CDR1 SGHTA and CDR2 FQGNSA come from the germline V gene. CDR3 coding DNA: TGTGCCAGCAGCTTAGGGGGGGGAGCCTACGAGCAGTACTTC. Its protein is CASSLGGGAYEQYF.

This sequence joins TRBV12-1 and TRBJ2-7; the DNA was not compared with TRBD2, the D call given in the table. TRBV12-1 is shown as a pseudogene. The CDR3 loop spans 15 amino acids. The CDR3, as DNA: TGTGCCAGCAGCTTTGTGGGTTTTTGGCGGGGTGAGCAGTACTTC. Amino acids: CASSFVGFWRGEQYF.

This rearrangement joins TRBV7-6 to TRBJ2-1; 8 bases fit TRBD2. The CDR3 has 15 residues. Germline loops: CDR1 SGHVS, CDR2 FNYEAQ. V lost 4 bases and J lost 8; bases outside the gene matches: 10. The CDR3 spells CASSSSSGRNDEQFF. In DNA, the CDR3 is TGTGCCAGCAGCTCCTCCAGCGGGAGAAACGATGAGCAGTTCTTC.

V usage is TRBV7-8 and J usage is TRBJ2-7; a possible D gene is TRBD2 (6 bases). This CDR3 is 15 amino acids long. CDR1 is SGHVS and CDR2 is FQNEAQ in the germline V gene. The ends were cut back, 1 base at V and 2 bases at J, with 12 bases in the middle. This chain's CDR3 is CASSLGGISPYEQYF. The CDR3 nucleotides read TGTGCCAGCAGCTTAGGCGGGATAAGTCCCTACGAGCAGTACTTC. Full variable domain (missing parts from reference TRBV7-8 and TRBJ2-7): GAGVSQSPRYKVAKRGQDVALRCDPISGHVSLFWYQQALGQGPEFLTYFQNEAQLDKSGLPSDRFFAERPEGSVSTLKIQRTQQEDSAVYLCASSLGGISPYEQYFGPGTRLTVT.

CDR3 in amino acids: CASSLGREVSYEQYF. Here the CDR3 DNA reads TGTGCCAGCAGCTTGGGGAGGGAGGTCTCCTACGAGCAGTACTTC. V is TRBV5-4 and J is TRBJ2-7; a weak D match, TRBD2 (6 bases). The CDR3 sequence is 15 residues long. Trimming stripped 0 bases from V and 0 bases from J, with 10 bases between. CDR1 SGHNT and CDR2 YYREEE come from the germline V gene (reference sequence).

This clone was counted a few times. In DNA form, the CDR3 reads TGCAGCGTTGGTAACAGGGCCGGGCCCCAGCATTTT. Translation: CSVGNRAGPQHF. The genes are TRBV29-1 and TRBJ1-5; D is perhaps TRBD1 (6 bases). This CDR3 has 12 amino acids. V shed 4 bases and J shed 9 bases, with 13 bases lying between them. Germline loops: CDR1 SQVTM, CDR2 ANQGSEA.

This clone showed up many times. The gene calls are TRBV19 and TRBJ2-7, with TRBD2 matching over 11 bases. Germline CDR1 LNHDA, CDR2 SQIVND (reference sequence). The V segment lost 10 bases and the J segment 2 bases; nucleotides outside the gene matches: 4. The CDR3 length is 13 residues. CDR3 loop: CATSTSGTYEQYF. The CDR3 DNA reads TGTGCCACCTCGACTAGCGGGACCTACGAGCAGTACTTC.

This clone was found once. This chain uses TRBV2 with TRBJ1-2; 8 nucleotides line up with TRBD1. CDR3 length: 15 amino acids. V lost 5 bases, J lost 6 bases, and 11 bases stayed unmatched. The V gene's germline CDR1 is SNHLY and CDR2 FYNNEI. The CDR3 region has the DNA TGTGCCAGCAGTAACCCGGGACAGGAGGCGAATGGCTACACCTTC. It translates to CASSNPGQEANGYTF.

The chain has TRBV9 and TRBJ1-6; maybe TRBD1 (5 bases). This CDR3 has 14 residues. Trimming removed 0 bases at V and 5 bases at J, with 6 bases between. CDR1 is SGDLS, CDR2 YYNGEE, per germline. Here the CDR3 reads CASSVGTNNSPLHF. The CDR3, as DNA: TGTGCCAGCAGCGTAGGGACAAATAATTCACCCCTCCACTTT.

In its sample, this clone was seen once. The chain is built from TRBV9 and TRBJ2-1; the match to TRBD2 covers 10 bases. The germline V gene encodes CDR1 SGDLS and CDR2 YYNGEE. The V and J ends lost 2 bases and 1 base, in that order; junction bases with no gene match: 0. The CDR3 loop spans 15 amino acids. CDR3 protein: CASSVSGGSYNEQFF. CDR3 in DNA: TGTGCCAGCAGCGTTAGCGGGGGGTCCTACAATGAGCAGTTCTTC. The variable domain in full, completed from reference TRBV9 and TRBJ2-1, reads DSGVTQTPKHLITATGQRVTLRCSPRSGDLSVYWYQQSLDQGLQFLIQYYNGEERAKGNILERFSAQQFPDLHSELNLSSLELGDSALYFCASSVSGGSYNEQFFGPGTRLTVL.

The chain links TRBV7-9 to TRBJ2-3, with 12 bases matching TRBD2. The V gene's germline CDR1 is SEHNR and CDR2 FQNEAQ (reference sequence). The CDR3 spans 14 residues. With 5 bases clipped from V and 6 bases from J, the junction kept 3 bases outside the gene matches. The CDR3 sequence is CASSLGTSGDTQYF. CDR3 in DNA: TGTGCCAGCAGCCTAGGGACTAGCGGGGATACGCAGTATTTT.